The present TCR beta chain was sequenced within a study of T cells in Graves' hyperthyroidism and ophthalmopathy. Whole-study context: Upon initial diagnosis and before any treatment, peripheral blood was collected. Study-wide points: Ophthalmopathy got predicted by the model a median approximately 6.3 months before its onset.

Researchers took RNA transcripts and amplified the TCR beta CDR3 regions from them. The TCR CDR3 was amplified in a first-round RT-PCR using the HTBI primer set. TCRdb ran MiXCR on the multiplex PCR reads and lists one entry per CDR3 protein. The sample lists 700,000 to 950,000 distinct CDR3 sequences, 35% occurring once. V was cut by 1 base and J by 4 bases, with 14 bases left in between. Germline CDR1 reads SEHNR; CDR2 reads FQNEAQ (reference sequence). The CDR3 extends over 16 amino acids. A word on this clonotype: What it recognizes is unknown.

Diagnoses used clinical symptoms, serum thyroxine and TRAb, thyroid ultrasound and orbital computed tomography. The origin of this receptor is a woman in her thirties or forties with Graves' hyperthyroidism. This chain uses TRBV7-9 with TRBJ2-1; unclear D gene. Sequencing was carried out using blood. The DNA for the CDR3 is TGTGCCAGCAGCTTAGACCCTAGTGGACCATACAATGAGCAGTTCTTC. This translates into CASSLDPSGPYNEQFF.